These 20 T cell receptor beta chains originate from one sample sequenced in a study of T-cell memory formation after mild COVID-19. TCRdb independently ran MiXCR on the 5' RACE reads; one entry per CDR3 protein. This table has approximately 50,000 distinct CDR3 sequences, approximately 12% appearing once. The sample comprised PBMCs or a T cell subset sorted from them (not recorded which). These TCRs come from a man between 18 and 35 years old who had mild COVID-19 (a few samples of this study predate the infection). Cell type and time point are not known.

The chain carries TRBV4-2 and TRBJ1-6, with 7 bases aligning to TRBD1. The CDR3 covers 15 residues. Germline assignment: CDR1 LGHNA and CDR2 YNFKEQ. With V trimmed by 4 bases and J by 6 bases, 6 bases remained unmatched. CDR3 nucleotides: TGTGCCAGCAGCCCCGCGGGACAGCTTAATTCACCCCTCCACTTT. Its protein is CASSPAGQLNSPLHF.

This clonotype showed up just a few times. The chain recombines TRBV3-1 with TRBJ2-2; 9 positions match TRBD2. Germline-derived CDR1 and CDR2 are LGHDT and YNNKEL (reference sequence). With V trimmed by 4 bases and J by 5 bases, 8 bases remained unmatched. This CDR3 has 16 residues. CDR3 nucleotide sequence: TGTGCCAGCAGCCCGCGGGGGGGCGGGTTGACCGGGGAGCTGTTTTTT. Its translation is CASSPRGGGLTGELFF.

V is TRBV20-1 and J is TRBJ1-1; D might be TRBD1 (6 bases). Germline V CDR1 and CDR2: DFQATT, SNEGSKA (reference sequence). The CDR3 is 12 residues long. V was pared by 5 bases and J by 8 bases, with 15 bases between. Here the CDR3 DNA reads TGCAGTGCTCAAAGGGGGGGGCGCGAAGCTTTCTTT. It is translated as CSAQRGGREAFF.

This sequence joins TRBV2 and TRBJ1-2; 7 bases fit TRBD1. CDR1 and CDR2 (germline): SNHLY, FYNNEI. This CDR3 comprises 13 residues. V shed 8 bases, J shed 13 bases, and the junction held 16 bases outside the gene matches. The CDR3 reads CASLNSLGTAATF. CDR3 DNA sequence: TGTGCCAGCCTAAATAGTCTGGGGACAGCAGCCACCTTC.

The chain links TRBV5-6 to TRBJ2-6, with TRBD2 as a possible D gene (6 bases). The germline V gene has CDR1 SGHDT and CDR2 YYEEEE. This CDR3 comprises 15 residues. V was shortened by 4 bases and J by 4 bases, with 12 bases between the two germline ends. The CDR3 sequence is CASSLGLSGANVLTF. CDR3 coding DNA: TGTGCCAGCAGCCTGGGACTGTCAGGGGCCAACGTCCTGACTTTC. Looking up the rest from reference TRBV5-6 and TRBJ2-6 gives the full variable domain: DAGVTQSPTHLIKTRGQQVTLRCSPKSGHDTVSWYQQALGQGPQFIFQYYEEEERQRGNFPDRFSGHQFPNYSSELNVNALLLGDSALYLCASSLGLSGANVLTFGAGSRLTVL.

This clonotype was counted a few times. The J gene is TRBJ2-2, the V gene TRBV6-2 or TRBV6-3; TRBD2 aligns across 11 bases. Germline CDR1 MNHEY, CDR2 SVGEGT. The CDR3 covers 15 residues. V dropped 5 bases and J dropped 3; count of bases not matched to a gene: 2. The CDR3 here is CASSTGLADTGELFF. The CDR3 DNA is TGTGCCAGCAGTACGGGACTAGCGGACACCGGGGAGCTGTTTTTT.

Only a few counts were recorded for this clonotype. V and J are TRBV13 and TRBJ1-1; D call uncertain. This CDR3 contains 11 residues. The V gene's germline CDR1 is PRHDT and CDR2 FYEKMQ (reference sequence). Between the trimmed V and J ends, which lost 5 bases and 14 bases, there was a span of 15 bases. The CDR3 protein is CASSPGWGAFF. The CDR3 DNA reads as TGTGCCAGCAGCCCGGGTTGGGGAGCCTTCTTT.

This clonotype appeared a few times. The gene calls are TRBV18 and TRBJ2-3; the D gene is possibly TRBD2 (7 bases). V was cut by 3 bases and J by 1 base, with 11 bases left in between. This CDR3 has 15 residues. Germline assignment: CDR1 KGHSH and CDR2 LQKENI. CDR3 DNA sequence: TGTGCCAGCTCACCCCCGGGGGGCCGCACAGATACGCAGTATTTT. It codes for CASSPPGGRTDTQYF.

This clonotype has ten or more counts. The rearrangement uses TRBV2 and TRBJ2-5, with D unresolved. The germline V gene has CDR1 SNHLY and CDR2 FYNNEI. The CDR3 is 13 residues long. Trimming took off 3 bases at V and 1 base at J, with 6 bases between the two ends. The CDR3 coding sequence is TGTGCCAGCAGTGACGTGGGCCAAGAGACCCAGTACTTC. Amino acids: CASSDVGQETQYF.

The chain is built from TRBV5-1 and TRBJ2-3, with 11 bases that match TRBD2. The CDR3 runs to 16 residues. Looked up from germline, CDR1 is SGHRS and CDR2 is YFSETQ. V shed 5 bases, J shed 2 bases, and the junction held 7 bases outside the gene matches. The CDR3 DNA is TGCGCCAGCAGTAGCGGGGGGGACTCCGTCACAGATACGCAGTATTTT. Translated: CASSSGGDSVTDTQYF.

This clonotype appeared a few times. The chain links TRBV11-2 to TRBJ2-2, with 7 bases fitting TRBD2. The CDR3 is 19 amino acids. The V segment lost 2 bases and the J segment 5 bases; nucleotides outside the gene matches: 17. Germline CDR1 SGHAT, CDR2 FQNNGV. The CDR3 loop is CASSLYLDNHLADTGELFF. DNA of the CDR3: TGTGCCAGCAGCTTATACTTAGATAACCATCTAGCGGATACCGGGGAGCTGTTTTTT.

V is TRBV30 and J is TRBJ2-3, with TRBD2 matching 15 bases. CDR3 length equals 16 residues. Germline V gene sequence: CDR1 GTSNPN, CDR2 SVGIG (reference sequence). V was clipped by 5 bases and J by 5 bases; unmatched bases: 8. This CDR3 is CAWGHGTSGGIDTQYF. The CDR3 nucleotides are TGTGCCTGGGGGCACGGGACTAGCGGGGGGATAGATACGCAGTATTTT. Drawing the rest from reference TRBV30 and TRBJ2-3, the complete variable domain is SQTIHQWPATLVQPVGSPLSLECTVEGTSNPNLYWYRQAAGRGLQLLFYSVGIGQISSEVPQNLSASRPQDRQFILSSKKLLLSDSGFYLCAWGHGTSGGIDTQYFGPGTRLTVL.

This clonotype was found a few times. The chain employs TRBV7-2 and TRBJ1-5; 7 nucleotides agree with TRBD1. Trimming removed 2 bases from V and 6 bases from J; junction bases left unmatched: 1. This CDR3 contains 13 residues. CDR1 is SGHTA, CDR2 FQGNSA, per germline. The CDR3 region is CASSLTGVQPQHF. The CDR3 DNA reads TGTGCCAGCAGCTTAACAGGGGTTCAGCCCCAGCATTTT.

This clonotype was seen ten or more times. The chain joins TRBV3-1 to TRBJ2-5; 7 bases fit TRBD2. This CDR3 spans 14 amino acids. The V segment lost 0 bases and the J segment 5 bases; nucleotides outside the gene matches: 3. Germline V gene lookup returns CDR1 LGHDT and CDR2 YNNKEL (reference sequence). The chain's CDR3 is CASSQDFGRETQYF. Written as DNA, the CDR3 is TGTGCCAGCAGCCAAGATTTCGGGAGGGAGACCCAGTACTTC.

Only a few counts were recorded for this clonotype. The chain employs TRBV4-1 and TRBJ1-2, with no clear D. The V gene lost 1 base and the J gene lost 5 bases, with 8 bases spanning the gap. CDR1 and CDR2 from the germline V gene are MGHRA and YSYEKL. The CDR3 runs 13 residues. The chain's CDR3 is CASSQATEYGYTF. CDR3 nucleotide sequence: TGCGCCAGCAGCCAAGCAACCGAATATGGCTACACCTTC.

This clonotype occurred many times. The chain links TRBV5-6 to TRBJ2-3; tentative D call: TRBD2 (5 bases). V shed 7 bases and J shed 2 bases, with 14 bases lying between them. CDR3 size: 14 residues. Germline V gene lookup returns CDR1 SGHDT and CDR2 YYEEEE. The CDR3 here is CASANGGITDTQYF. As DNA, the CDR3 is TGTGCCAGCGCAAACGGAGGCATCACAGATACGCAGTATTTT.

The gene calls are TRBV7-2 and TRBJ1-1; weak D call: TRBD1 (6 bases). The CDR3 extends over 12 amino acids. V lost 5 bases, J lost 9 bases, and 13 bases lay in between. Germline values: CDR1 SGHTA, CDR2 FQGNSA. CDR3 coding DNA: TGTGCCAGCAGCGACAGGACTGGTAAAGCTTTCTTT. Translated: CASSDRTGKAFF.

The V call is TRBV11-2, the J call TRBJ2-1; D may be TRBD2 (5 bases). Between the trimmed V and J ends, which lost 5 bases and 5 bases, there was a span of 16 bases. In germline, CDR1 is SGHAT, CDR2 FQNNGV. The CDR3 length is 15 residues. CDR3 in DNA: TGTGCCAGCAGCAATGACGGGATTATCAACAATGAGCAGTTCTTC. It codes for CASSNDGIINNEQFF.

In its sample, this clonotype ranks as medium-sized. The chain recombines TRBV7-2 with TRBJ2-1; D not resolved. The CDR3 covers 15 residues. Germline CDR1 and CDR2: SGHTA and FQGNSA. V was shortened by 1 base and J by 2 bases, with 9 bases between the two germline ends. CDR3 sequence reads: CASSLDLSTYNEQFF. Written as DNA, the CDR3 is TGTGCCAGCAGCTTAGATCTTAGTACCTACAATGAGCAGTTCTTC.

This clonotype was detected ten times or more. The gene calls are TRBV6-2 or TRBV6-3 and TRBJ2-7, with D perhaps matching TRBD2 (6 bases). CDR3 length: 13 amino acids. The germline V and J ends were trimmed by 7 bases and 5 bases, with 15 bases remaining between them. Germline V CDR1 and CDR2: MNHEY, SVGEGT. This CDR3 reads CASMWAAGNEQYF. The CDR3 bases are TGTGCCAGCATGTGGGCGGCGGGGAACGAGCAGTACTTC.